The 25 T cell receptor beta chains below come from one sample, sequenced in a study of metastatic and nonmetastatic thyroid tumors. Patients were all untreated before their thyroid surgery. TCRdb re-analyzed the PCR reads through MiXCR. The profile shows approximately 70,000 clones, 18% of them singletons. The material sequenced was blood. Receptor source: a female donor with papillary thyroid cancer or a benign thyroid nodule (not recorded which). Some clones in this sample may be carry-over from other donors' samples.

The rearrangement joins TRBV20-1 to TRBJ1-5; 11 positions agree with TRBD1. The CDR3 totals 14 residues. With V trimmed by 5 bases and J by 3 bases, 3 bases remained unmatched. Germline V gives CDR1 DFQATT, CDR2 SNEGSKA (reference sequence). The CDR3 sequence is CSAEDRGPNQPQHF. As DNA, the CDR3 is TGCAGTGCTGAGGACAGGGGGCCCAATCAGCCCCAGCATTTT.

At least ten counts were recorded for this clone. V is TRBV6-1 and J is TRBJ2-1, with 10 bases fitting TRBD2. There are 15 residues in the CDR3. Looked up from germline, CDR1 is MNHNS and CDR2 is SASEGT. Germline trimming cut 6 bases from V and 2 bases from J; bases unmatched to any gene: 4. The CDR3 reads CASRRTSGAYNEQFF. In DNA, the CDR3 is TGTGCCAGCAGAAGGACTAGCGGTGCCTACAATGAGCAGTTCTTC.

This clone was observed at least ten times. The chain has TRBV10-2 and TRBJ2-3; tentative D call: TRBD2 (6 bases). This CDR3 comprises 14 residues. V gave up 6 bases and J gave up 2 bases, with 12 bases separating them. Germline values: CDR1 WSHSY, CDR2 SAAADI. The CDR3 DNA reads TGCGCCAGCAGCCCTAGCGTACCCACAGATACGCAGTATTTT. Its translation: CASSPSVPTDTQYF.

This clone appeared many times. The chain is built from TRBV3-1 and TRBJ1-1, with a tentative D call TRBD1 (5 bases). CDR3 length equals 12 residues. Trimming left V 4 bases short and J 4 bases short, with 7 bases between. Germline V gene sequence: CDR1 LGHDT, CDR2 YNNKEL (reference sequence). The CDR3 sequence is CASSRGGTEAFF. In DNA form, the CDR3 reads TGTGCCAGCAGCCGGGGGGGCACTGAAGCTTTCTTT.

This clone showed up many times. The V and J genes are TRBV12-3 or TRBV12-4 and TRBJ1-3; D remains ambiguous. The CDR3 is 14 residues long. Trimming pared 5 bases from V and 7 bases from J, leaving 15 bases between. CDR3 protein: CASSLSRSSNTIYF. The CDR3 nucleotides are TGTGCCAGCAGTCTCAGTAGGAGTAGTAACACCATATATTTT.

J is TRBJ1-3 and V is TRBV12-3 or TRBV12-4; D not certain. The CDR3 runs 14 residues. The ends were cut back, 7 bases at V and 0 bases at J, with 10 bases in the middle. The CDR3 region is CASISSTSGNTIYF. Written as DNA, the CDR3 is TGTGCCAGCATCTCCAGCACCTCTGGAAACACCATATATTTT.

This clone was seen ten or more times. The chain has TRBV6-1 and TRBJ2-7; D perhaps matches TRBD2 (5 bases). The CDR3 is 14 residues long. Germline V CDR1 and CDR2: MNHNS, SASEGT. The V end lost 5 bases, the J end lost 3 bases, and 14 bases lay between the germline ends. Here the CDR3 reads CASSPWGARYEQYF. The DNA of the CDR3 is TGTGCCAGCAGTCCCTGGGGAGCTCGCTACGAGCAGTACTTC.

This clone appeared a few times. The rearrangement links TRBV28 to TRBJ1-2, with 7 bases fitting TRBD1. The CDR3 is 14 residues long. The V and J ends lost 6 bases and 0 bases, in that order; junction bases with no gene match: 4. CDR1 MDHEN and CDR2 SYDVKM come from the germline V gene. The CDR3 DNA is TGTGCCAGCAGCTGGGACAGTCCTAACTATGGCTACACCTTC. Its translation: CASSWDSPNYGYTF.

In its sample, this clone was seen many times. Since no conserved phenylalanine or tryptophan closes the CDR3, a read error is the likely cause. This chain links TRBV3-1 with TRBJ1-6; the match to TRBD1 covers 9 bases. V lost 6 bases to trimming and J lost 10 bases; unmatched junction nucleotides: 10. The CDR3 is 15 residues long. CDR1 is LGHDT, CDR2 YNNKEL, per germline (reference sequence). The CDR3 loop is CASSPNRGRRSPLHL. The DNA of the CDR3 is TGTGCCAGCAGTCCAAACAGGGGGCGCCGGTCACCCCTCCACCTT.

This clone was seen only a few times. One junction end disagrees with the germline gene, perhaps due to a read error. V is TRBV6-4 and J is TRBJ2-3; TRBD1 might be the D (5 bases). Per germline, CDR1 MRHNA and CDR2 SNTAGT. The CDR3 is 14 amino acids. CDR3 bases: TGTGCCAGCAGTGACGGTGATAGCACAGGTACGCAGTATTTT. Encoded protein: CASSDGDSTGTQYF.

This clone was seen at least ten times. The chain employs TRBV11-2 and TRBJ2-2, with 13 positions matching TRBD2. The germline CDR1 and CDR2 sequences are SGHAT and FQNNGV. V shed 5 bases, J shed 1 base, and the junction held 4 bases outside the gene matches. CDR3 size: 17 residues. The CDR3 coding sequence is TGTGCCAGCAGCCGGACTAGCGGGAGAGTGAACACCGGGGAGCTGTTTTTT. Translating gives CASSRTSGRVNTGELFF. The entire variable domain, with the rest obtained from reference TRBV11-2 and TRBJ2-2, is as follows: EAGVAQSPRYKIIEKRQSVAFWCNPISGHATLYWYQQILGQGPKLLIQFQNNGVVDDSQLPKDRFSAERLKGVDSTLKIQPAKLEDSAVYLCASSRTSGRVNTGELFFGEGSRLTVL.

In this sample, this clone turned up many times. The CDR3 here is CASSVEDSAYNEQFF. The CDR3 DNA reads as TGTGCCAGCAGCGTAGAGGATAGCGCCTACAATGAGCAGTTCTTC. The V and J genes are TRBV9 and TRBJ2-1, with a weak D call TRBD2 (5 bases). The CDR3 has 15 amino acids. Germline CDR1 and CDR2: SGDLS and YYNGEE. The germline V and J ends were trimmed by 0 bases and 2 bases, with 9 bases remaining between them.

About this clone itself: Germline and junction disagree at one end, which may indicate a read error. The chain has TRBV10-2 and TRBJ1-6; TRBD1 might be the D (5 bases). From germline, CDR1 is WSHSY and CDR2 SAAADI. The CDR3 runs to 14 residues. The CDR3 reads CASSRGSVNSPFHF. The CDR3 DNA is TGCGCCAGCAGTAGGGGCAGCGTCAATTCACCCTTCCACTTT.

The genes are TRBV27 and TRBJ1-1, with D possibly TRBD1 on 5 matching bases. The CDR3 spans 14 residues. V lost 3 bases, J lost 2 bases, and 10 bases lay in between. Germline CDR1 MNHEY, CDR2 SMNVEV (reference sequence). CDR3 sequence (DNA): TGTGCCAGCAGTTTTTCAGGGAGAAACACTGAAGCTTTCTTT. Protein: CASSFSGRNTEAFF.

This clone was picked up a small number of times. Being one base from a much bigger clone, this may be a read error. The rearrangement uses TRBV28 and TRBJ2-1, with TRBD1 identical over 8 bases. This CDR3 is 13 amino acids long. Germline CDR1 reads MDHEN; CDR2 reads SYDVKM. V lost 5 bases, J lost 15 bases, and 12 bases stayed unmatched. This chain's CDR3 is CASSPGGSVRPFF. The CDR3 DNA reads as TGTGCCAGCAGTCCAGGGGGCTCCGTGAGACCGTTCTTC.

This clone came up many times. The CDR3 DNA sequence: TGTGCCAGCAGTCCGAACAGGGCCGAGCAGTACTTC. This sequence encodes CASSPNRAEQYF. The chain uses TRBV27 and TRBJ2-7, with D maybe TRBD1 (6 bases). The CDR3 extends over 12 amino acids. Trimming removed 5 bases at V and 6 bases at J, with 11 bases between. Germline CDR1 reads MNHEY; CDR2 reads SMNVEV (reference sequence).

This clone came up many times. The chain joins TRBV28 to TRBJ2-2, with TRBD1 matching over 10 bases. From germline, CDR1 is MDHEN and CDR2 SYDVKM. The CDR3 spans 18 residues. V trimming: 4 bases; J trimming: 4 bases; junction bases outside the gene matches: 12. Here the CDR3 reads CASSSPHAGTGVTGELFF. In DNA form, the CDR3 reads TGTGCCAGCAGTTCTCCGCACGCCGGGACAGGGGTCACCGGGGAGCTGTTTTTT.

This clone was counted at least ten times. The gene calls are TRBV27 and TRBJ2-7; D remains unclear. This CDR3 has 14 amino acids. Trimming stripped 6 bases from V and 4 bases from J, with 16 bases between. The germline gives CDR1 MNHEY, CDR2 SMNVEV (reference sequence). For the CDR3, the DNA is TGTGCCAGCAGGGCTGACATCGAAGGGTACGAGCAGTACTTC. Protein product: CASRADIEGYEQYF.

This clone came up many times. This same CDR3 is encoded by further DNA sequences in the sample. The V call is TRBV2, the J call TRBJ2-7; the D call may be TRBD1 or TRBD2 (6 bases each). The CDR3 length is 12 residues. Germline V CDR1 and CDR2: SNHLY, FYNNEI. V shed 8 bases and J shed 3 bases, with 11 bases lying between them. CDR3 coding DNA: TGTGCCAGCGGGGGGACACTCTACGAGCAGTACTTC. It encodes CASGGTLYEQYF.

This clone occurred many times. The J gene is TRBJ2-1, the V gene TRBV20-1; 9 bases are a match to TRBD2. The germline V gene encodes CDR1 DFQATT and CDR2 SNEGSKA (reference sequence). The trim removed 3 bases at V and 4 bases at J, leaving 4 bases unmatched. The CDR3 runs to 14 residues. CDR3 coding DNA: TGCAGTGCTAGTCCAGCGGGAGGATACAATGAGCAGTTCTTC. It is translated as CSASPAGGYNEQFF.

This chain connects TRBV7-9 to TRBJ2-7, with TRBD2 matching 7 bases. The J segment lost 4 bases and the V segment lost 7 bases, leaving 13 bases of the junction unmatched. The CDR3 runs to 15 residues. In germline, CDR1 is SEHNR, CDR2 FQNEAQ (reference sequence). Here the CDR3 reads CASIPRTSVPYEQYF. The CDR3 nucleotides read TGTGCCAGCATCCCCCGTACTAGCGTACCTTACGAGCAGTACTTC.

This clone was seen repeatedly, ten times or more. The chain has TRBV10-1 and TRBJ1-1, with 7 positions matching TRBD1. The CDR3 sequence is 15 residues long. Per the germline V gene, CDR1 is WNHNN and CDR2 is SYGVQD (reference sequence). The junction had 11 bases not matched to a gene; V was cut back by 6 bases and J by 4 bases. CDR3 in amino acids: CASSLRQGLGTEAFF. In DNA, the CDR3 is TGCGCCAGCAGCCTCCGACAGGGTCTAGGCACTGAAGCTTTCTTT.

This clone was observed many times. The V and J genes are TRBV28 and TRBJ2-5; no firm D call. There are 12 residues in the CDR3. V shed 6 bases and J shed 5 bases, with 10 bases lying between them. Germline CDR1 is MDHEN and CDR2 is SYDVKM. CDR3 coding DNA: TGTGCCAGCAGCCCTCCCCAGGAGACCCAGTACTTC. Residues: CASSPPQETQYF.

This clone came up many times. This chain joins TRBV3-1 and TRBJ2-1, with no clear D. V shed 3 bases and J shed 10 bases, with 10 bases lying between them. The CDR3 runs 12 residues. Germline V CDR1 and CDR2: LGHDT, YNNKEL (reference sequence). The CDR3 spells CASSHAAREQFF. In DNA form, the CDR3 reads TGTGCCAGCAGCCATGCGGCTCGCGAGCAGTTCTTC.

In regard to this clone: Germline is not matched at one junction end, which may reflect a read error. The V and J genes are TRBV3-1 and TRBJ1-6; D gene ambiguous. The CDR3 runs 11 residues. CDR1 is LGHDT, CDR2 YNNKEL, per germline (reference sequence). The chain's CDR3 is CASSDNSPLNF. DNA of the CDR3: TGTGCCAGCAGCGATAATTCACCCCTCAACTTT. The variable domain in full, completed from reference TRBV3-1 and TRBJ1-6, reads DTAVSQTPKYLVTQMGNDKSIKCEQNLGHDTMYWYKQDSKKFLKIMFSYNNKELIINETVPNRFSPKSPDKAHLNLHINSLELGDSAVYFCASSDNSPLNFGNGTRLTVT.